This T cell receptor (beta chain) was sequenced in a study of shared clonotypes between healthy human individuals (dated by TCRdb to about 2020). The study in broad terms: The cohort included a few men and a couple of women between 18 and 49 years of age. For each donor, three plates each were used for CD4 naive and CD4 memory, two plates were used for CD8 naive, and one plate was used for CD8 memory. To estimate repertoire size and how much clonotypes are shared between individuals, the study performed deep sequencing of blood TCR repertoires from about five healthy adults. Libraries were prepared and TCR repertoires were sequenced by different laboratories using diverse techniques, in order to increase sequencing depth and limit assay-specific biases. Per donor, leukapheresis produced somewhere between about 0.8 and 9 billion PBMCs. On the study overall, not on this receptor specifically: Rarefaction of sorted-subset datasets indicated incomplete sequencing despite the large sequencing depth. When several donors were compared, the shared fraction of clonotypes was about 5% for naive CD4, less than 4% for naive CD8, 2% to 2.5% for memory CD4, and about 0.36% for memory CD8. Pairwise subsampling led to the expectation that sequencing depth would affect the degree of clonotype sharing among donors. Clonotypes shared by all four sorted-subset donors showed higher generation probabilities than non-shared clonotypes. Estimated clonotype richness was generally larger for naive than for memory subsets. Because the study included a small number of donors, the genetic and exposure-history diversity represented was limited. Only blood was sampled, and tissue TCR repertoires likely differ from those in blood.

With respect to this clone: Its antigen specificity is not known. It has no much larger one-base neighbor in the sample; base qualities were not kept.

Trimming costs V 1 base and J 6 bases, and their ends lie 6 bases apart. From the cysteine up to the phenylalanine, the CDR3 has a length of 12 residues. The read is trimmed to its CDR3 DNA, 36 bases read in frame from base 1. Per the germline V gene, SGHVS is the CDR1 and FQNEAQ is the CDR2. Donors were healthy HIV-negative adults with no recently reported acute infections or vaccinations. Every donor was a Caucasian adult residing in Nashville, Tennessee, USA. Magnetic negative selection was used to enrich CD4+ T cells, after which naive cells were positively selected on CD45RA and the negative fraction became the memory subset. After blood collection by leukapheresis, PBMCs were isolated using Ficoll-Histopaque density gradient centrifugation and then cryopreserved in the vapor phase of liquid nitrogen. Analytical flow cytometry was used to check the purity and quantity of each magnetically sorted T cell population. Genomic DNA was isolated from each sorted fraction and quantified by UV absorbance on a Nanodrop 2000c.

Using the deep immunoSEQ assay, multiplex PCR amplified TCR CDR3 regions from genomic DNA. Extracted genomic DNA from each cell subset was spread evenly across all wells of several immunoSEQ 96-well plates, with each plate serving as a replicate. For sorted subsets, each replicate PCR was loaded with about 200 ng genomic DNA, equivalent to 25,000 to 35,000 T cell genomes. The purified libraries were quantified using a Qubit 3.0 fluorometer, sized with a Bioanalyzer 2100, and then quantified again using the KAPA Library Quantification kit. Every immunoSEQ 96-well plate was sequenced on a dedicated single-read 150-cycle Illumina NextSeq 550 flow cell. The authors' pipeline ran thus. Because only junctional sequences without quality scores were contained in the immunoSEQ output, filtering matching that applied to full-length reads could not be performed. Sequences were annotated with PyIR, a Python wrapper for IgBLAST v1.9, and V/J genes and CDR3 were assigned using IMGT germline references. Reads were removed for weak V/J assignments (E-value above 1e-6), missing CDR3, stop codons, out-of-frame junctions, or ambiguous translated residues. V3J clonotypes were defined by identical inferred V gene, J gene, and CDR3 amino acid sequence. Percentage overlap between repertoires was computed as shared unique clonotypes divided by the size of the smaller repertoire. RTK rarefaction, the Chao1 estimator, and Recon v2.1 estimates of unobserved clonotypes were used to assess repertoire richness. Generation probabilities were computed with OLGA for all TCRbeta clonotypes obtained by the gDNA method from four donors. As stored in TCRdb, this immuneACCESS dataset retains in-frame rearrangements with V and J assigned. A fraction of the clones does not appear; measured against another copy, unresolved V genes explain less than half of the discrepancy, and the remainder lacks a known reason. The V and J calls and clone size are taken from that table; D and trimming were inferred from the DNA. For this sample there are roughly 2.5 million clones; roughly nine tenths appear just once. Of the sample, under 0.15% is held by the ten largest clones.

The specimen sequenced was naive CD4+ T cells sorted from blood. The cell subset or site label for this specimen denotes: CD45RA+ positively selected. This TCR came from a young man in good health. The rearranged chain carries TRBV7-8 and TRBJ1-2; the D gene identity is not certain. The DNA sequence is TGTGCCAGCAGCTTAGGTGACCATGGCTACACCTTC. Protein translation: CASSLGDHGYTF.